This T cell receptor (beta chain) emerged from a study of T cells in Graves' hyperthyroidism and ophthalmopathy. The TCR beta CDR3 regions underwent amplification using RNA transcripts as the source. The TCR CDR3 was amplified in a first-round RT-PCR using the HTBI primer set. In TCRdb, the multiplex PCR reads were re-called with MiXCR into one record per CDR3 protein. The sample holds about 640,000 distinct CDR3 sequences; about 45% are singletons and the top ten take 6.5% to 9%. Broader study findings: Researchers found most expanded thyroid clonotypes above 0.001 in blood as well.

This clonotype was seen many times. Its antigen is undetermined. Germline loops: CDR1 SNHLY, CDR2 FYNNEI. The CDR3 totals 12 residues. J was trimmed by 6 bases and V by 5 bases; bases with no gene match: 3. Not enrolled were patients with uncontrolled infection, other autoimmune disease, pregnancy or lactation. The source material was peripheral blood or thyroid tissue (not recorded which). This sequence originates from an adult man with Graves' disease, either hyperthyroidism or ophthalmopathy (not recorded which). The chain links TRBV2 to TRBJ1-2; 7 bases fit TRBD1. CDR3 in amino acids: CASSRGQDGYTF. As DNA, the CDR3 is TGTGCCAGCAGTCGCGGACAGGATGGCTACACCTTC.